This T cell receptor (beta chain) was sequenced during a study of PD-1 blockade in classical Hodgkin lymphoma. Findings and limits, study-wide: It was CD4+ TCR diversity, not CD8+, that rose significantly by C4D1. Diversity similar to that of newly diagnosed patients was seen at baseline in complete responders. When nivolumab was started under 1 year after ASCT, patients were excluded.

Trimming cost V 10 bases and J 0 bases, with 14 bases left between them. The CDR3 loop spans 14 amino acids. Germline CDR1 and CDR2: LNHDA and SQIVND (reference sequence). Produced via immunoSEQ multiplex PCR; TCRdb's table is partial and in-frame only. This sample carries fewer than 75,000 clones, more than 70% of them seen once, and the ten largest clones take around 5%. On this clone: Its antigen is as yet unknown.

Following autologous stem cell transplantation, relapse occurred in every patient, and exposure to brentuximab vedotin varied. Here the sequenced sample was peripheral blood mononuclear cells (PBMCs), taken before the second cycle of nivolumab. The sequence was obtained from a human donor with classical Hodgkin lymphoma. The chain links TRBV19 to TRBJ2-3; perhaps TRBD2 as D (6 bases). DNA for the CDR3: TGTGCCACCCGACCGGGGGTCAGCACAGATACGCAGTATTTT. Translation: CATRPGVSTDTQYF.